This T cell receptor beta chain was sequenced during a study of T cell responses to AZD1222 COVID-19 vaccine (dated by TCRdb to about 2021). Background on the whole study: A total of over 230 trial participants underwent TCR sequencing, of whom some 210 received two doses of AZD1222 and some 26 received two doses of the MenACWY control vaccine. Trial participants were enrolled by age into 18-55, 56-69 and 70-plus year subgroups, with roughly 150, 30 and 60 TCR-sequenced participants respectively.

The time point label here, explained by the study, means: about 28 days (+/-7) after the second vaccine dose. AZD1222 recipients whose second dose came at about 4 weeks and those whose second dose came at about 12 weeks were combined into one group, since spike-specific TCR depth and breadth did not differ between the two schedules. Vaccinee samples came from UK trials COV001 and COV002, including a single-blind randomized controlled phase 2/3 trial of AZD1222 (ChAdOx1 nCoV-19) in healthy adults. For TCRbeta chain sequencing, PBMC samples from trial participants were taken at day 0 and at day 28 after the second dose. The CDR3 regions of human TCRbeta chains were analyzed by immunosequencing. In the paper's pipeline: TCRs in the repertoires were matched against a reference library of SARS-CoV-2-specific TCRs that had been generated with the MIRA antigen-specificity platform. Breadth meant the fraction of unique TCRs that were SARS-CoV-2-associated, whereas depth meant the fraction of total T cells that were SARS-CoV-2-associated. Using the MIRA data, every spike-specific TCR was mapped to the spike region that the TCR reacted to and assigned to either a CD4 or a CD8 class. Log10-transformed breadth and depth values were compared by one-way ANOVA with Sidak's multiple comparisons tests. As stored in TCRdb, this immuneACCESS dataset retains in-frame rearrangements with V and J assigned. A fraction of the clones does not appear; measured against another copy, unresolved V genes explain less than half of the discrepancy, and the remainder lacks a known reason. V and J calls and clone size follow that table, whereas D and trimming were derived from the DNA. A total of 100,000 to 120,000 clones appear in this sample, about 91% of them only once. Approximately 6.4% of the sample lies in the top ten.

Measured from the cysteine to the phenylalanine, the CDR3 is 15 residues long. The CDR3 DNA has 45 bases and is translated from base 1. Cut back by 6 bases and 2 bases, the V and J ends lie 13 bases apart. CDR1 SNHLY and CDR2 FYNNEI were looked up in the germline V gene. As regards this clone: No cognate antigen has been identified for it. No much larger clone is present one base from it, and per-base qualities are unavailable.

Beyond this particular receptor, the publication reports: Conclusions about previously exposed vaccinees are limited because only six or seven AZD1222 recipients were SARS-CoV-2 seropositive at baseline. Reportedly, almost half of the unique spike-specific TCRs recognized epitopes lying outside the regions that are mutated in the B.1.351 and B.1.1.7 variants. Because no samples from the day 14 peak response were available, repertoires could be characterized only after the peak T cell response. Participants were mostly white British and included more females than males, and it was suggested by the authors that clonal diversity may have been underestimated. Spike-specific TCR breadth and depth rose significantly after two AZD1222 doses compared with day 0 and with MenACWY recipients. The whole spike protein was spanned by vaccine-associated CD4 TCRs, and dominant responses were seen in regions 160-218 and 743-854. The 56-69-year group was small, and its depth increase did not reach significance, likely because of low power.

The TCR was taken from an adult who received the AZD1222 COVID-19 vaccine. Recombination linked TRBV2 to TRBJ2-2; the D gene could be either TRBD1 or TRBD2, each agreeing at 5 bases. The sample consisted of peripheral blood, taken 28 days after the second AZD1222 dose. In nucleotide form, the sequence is TGTGCCAGCAGATACCCGGGACCAAACACCGGGGAGCTGTTTTTT. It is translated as CASRYPGPNTGELFF. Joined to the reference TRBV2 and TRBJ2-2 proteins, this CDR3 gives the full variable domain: EPEVTQTPSHQVTQMGQEVILRCVPISNHLYFYWYRQILGQKVEFLVSFYNNEISEKSEIFDDQFSVERPDGSNFTLKIRSTKLEDSAMYFCASRYPGPNTGELFFGEGSRLTVL.